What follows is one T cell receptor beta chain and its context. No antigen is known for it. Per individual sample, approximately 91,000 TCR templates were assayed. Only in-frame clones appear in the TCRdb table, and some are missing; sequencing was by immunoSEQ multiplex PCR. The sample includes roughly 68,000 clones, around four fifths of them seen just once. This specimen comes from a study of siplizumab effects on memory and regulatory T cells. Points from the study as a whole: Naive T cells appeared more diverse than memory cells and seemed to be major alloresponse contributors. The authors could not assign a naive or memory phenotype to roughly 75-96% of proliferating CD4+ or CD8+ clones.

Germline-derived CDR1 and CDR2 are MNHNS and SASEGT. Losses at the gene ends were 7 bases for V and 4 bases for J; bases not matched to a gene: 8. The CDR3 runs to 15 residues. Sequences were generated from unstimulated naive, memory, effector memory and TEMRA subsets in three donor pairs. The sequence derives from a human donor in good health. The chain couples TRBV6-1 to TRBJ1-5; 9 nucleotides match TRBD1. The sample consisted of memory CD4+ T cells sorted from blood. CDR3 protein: CASTGSGTGNQPQHF. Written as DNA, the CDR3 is TGTGCCAGCACCGGGTCGGGGACAGGGAATCAGCCCCAGCATTTT.